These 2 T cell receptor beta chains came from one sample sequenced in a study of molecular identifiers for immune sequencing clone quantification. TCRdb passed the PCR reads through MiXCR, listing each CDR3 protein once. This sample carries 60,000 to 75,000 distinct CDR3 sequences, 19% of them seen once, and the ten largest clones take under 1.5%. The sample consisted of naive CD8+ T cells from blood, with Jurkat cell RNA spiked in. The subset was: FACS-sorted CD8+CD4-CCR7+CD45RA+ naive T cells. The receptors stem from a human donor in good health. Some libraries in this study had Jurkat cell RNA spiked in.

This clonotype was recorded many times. The CDR3 is CASSRMETGTIYNEQFF. The CDR3 DNA sequence: TGCGCCAGCAGCCGGATGGAAACCGGGACTATCTACAATGAGCAGTTCTTC. The chain combines TRBV4-1 with TRBJ2-1; 7 bases are a match to TRBD2. Unmatched junction bases numbered 12, after V lost 4 bases and J lost 3 bases. The CDR3 runs 17 residues. Germline CDR1 reads MGHRA; CDR2 reads YSYEKL.

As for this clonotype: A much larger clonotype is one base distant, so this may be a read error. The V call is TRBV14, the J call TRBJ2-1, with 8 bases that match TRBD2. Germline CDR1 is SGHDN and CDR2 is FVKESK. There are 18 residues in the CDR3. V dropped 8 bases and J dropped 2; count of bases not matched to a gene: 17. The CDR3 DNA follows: TGTGCCAGCGGCCCCGGACGACTAGCGCCCAGTACCTACAATGAGCAGTTCTTC. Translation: CASGPGRLAPSTYNEQFF.